The rows below give T cell receptor beta chains drawn from one sample of a study of cytomegalovirus exposure and HLA in healthy donors. Profiling relied on immunoSEQ multiplex PCR, and the TCRdb table lists in-frame clones only, not all of them. The sample comprises approximately 100,000 clones, 70% to 85% of which are singletons, and around 3.4% rests with the top ten. The specimen sequenced was PBMCs. The receptor source for this set is a man aged 60-69 years in good health and CMV-seronegative. Each CDR3 is given without its conserved first and last residue.

J: TRBJ1-6
V: TRBV30
CDR3: AWKPRVNSPLH

J: TRBJ2-1
V: TRBV19
CDR3: ASRVAVSYNEQF

J: TRBJ1-2
V: TRBV11-2
CDR3: ASSLVETGYGYT

J: TRBJ2-1
V: TRBV29-1
CDR3: SVEGTSGGSSYNEQF

J: TRBJ2-1
V: TRBV9
CDR3: ASSTSGGSYNEQF

J: TRBJ2-1
V: TRBV2
CDR3: ASSERGTSSYNEQF

J: TRBJ2-2
V: TRBV7-2
CDR3: ASSSNRVRTGELF

J: TRBJ1-2
V: TRBV7-2
CDR3: ASSLGGIANYGYT

J: TRBJ2-2
V: TRBV7-3
CDR3: ASSRTGISQNTGELF

J: TRBJ2-2
V: TRBV5-6
CDR3: ASSLWDRHTGELF

J: TRBJ1-1
V: TRBV11-2
CDR3: ASGTRGNGMNTEAF

J: TRBJ2-5
V: TRBV10-3
CDR3: AISESWGQEETQY

J: TRBJ2-2
V: TRBV5-4
CDR3: ASSPRSGNTGELF

J: TRBJ1-2
V: TRBV15
CDR3: ATSWGGRIYGYT

J: TRBJ2-7
V: TRBV11-3
CDR3: ASSRDRDYEQY

J: TRBJ2-2
V: TRBV30
CDR3: AFPRYPAGDGELF

J: TRBJ2-5
V: TRBV13
CDR3: ASSSFRGAGGETQY

J: TRBJ2-1
V: TRBV7-9
CDR3: ASSLPMTVARGQF

J: TRBJ1-2
V: TRBV4-3
CDR3: ASSQDQTGGYGYT

J: TRBJ2-2
V: TRBV18
CDR3: ASSPLTNTGELF

J: TRBJ2-3
V: TRBV7-2
CDR3: ASSSGGPADTQY

J: TRBJ1-2
V: TRBV27
CDR3: ASSLRENYGYT

J: TRBJ2-5
V: TRBV7-3
CDR3: ASSLLPGLAGGRETQY

J: TRBJ2-5
V: TRBV30
CDR3: AWSGGGYQETQY

J: TRBJ1-6
V: TRBV2
CDR3: ASRGTGTLIH

J: TRBJ1-1
V: TRBV6-8
CDR3: ASSYQDRGTEAF

J: TRBJ1-2
V: TRBV28
CDR3: ASSQGQNYGYT

J: TRBJ1-3
V: TRBV6-4
CDR3: ASRRQGGRNTIY

J: TRBJ1-5
V: TRBV19
CDR3: ASTPTGVPNQPQH

J: TRBJ2-5
V: TRBV18
CDR3: ASSMGERGHLETQY

J: TRBJ2-2
V: TRBV5-1
CDR3: ASGLTSGGNTGELF

J: TRBJ2-2
V: TRBV27
CDR3: ASSLFRGSSTGELF

J: TRBJ2-1
V: TRBV7-2
CDR3: ASNLGLAWNEQF

J: TRBJ2-5
V: TRBV5-1
CDR3: ASSLAGTSSETQY

J: TRBJ2-2
V: TRBV29-1
CDR3: SVGKGTGELF